This is a list of T cell receptor beta chains from one sample in a study of blood T cell repertoires in COVID-19. Only in-frame clones appear in the TCRdb table, and some are missing; sequencing was by immunoSEQ multiplex PCR. The sample holds more than 300,000 clones, over 90% seen once. The specimen was PBMCs or T cells enriched from blood (not recorded which). All receptors derive from a woman aged 25 to 45 who had been exposed to COVID-19. Each CDR3 is given with its conserved first and last residue. A D gene is named only where the DNA matches it firmly. The size of a clone is reported for some rows only, either as once, few or many, or as a class for expanded clones.

d_call | j_call | v_call | clone_size | cdr3_aa | cdr3_nt
. | TRBJ1-1 | TRBV6-5 | . | CASQITVNTEAFF | TGTGCCAGCCAGATCACAGTGAACACTGAAGCTTTCTTT
TRBD1 | TRBJ1-1 | TRBV5-5 | . | CASSLAPGQGAKAFF | TGTGCCAGCAGCTTAGCGCCGGGACAGGGGGCAAAAGCTTTCTTT
. | TRBJ2-5 | TRBV5-4 | . | CASSLEPRGETQYF | TGTGCCAGCAGCTTGGAACCTAGGGGAGAGACCCAGTACTTC
. | TRBJ1-6 | TRBV15 | . | CATSRGMGLGSSPLHF | TGTGCCACCAGCAGGGGGATGGGACTGGGCTCCTCACCCCTCCACTTT
. | TRBJ1-2 | TRBV27 | . | CASSLFGLGGIRLNYGYTF | TGTGCCAGCAGTTTGTTTGGGCTGGGAGGTATTCGCCTGAACTATGGCTACACCTTC
. | TRBJ1-3 | TRBV13 | . | CASSARQENTIYF | TGTGCCAGCAGCGCGCGACAGGAGAACACCATATATTTT
TRBD2 | TRBJ2-5 | TRBV5-1 | once | CASSLWSGGQETQYF | TGCGCCAGCAGCTTATGGTCGGGAGGACAAGAGACCCAGTACTTC
TRBD2 | TRBJ2-3 | TRBV3-1/TRBV3-2 | . | CASSQGSSGGADTQYF | TGTGCCAGCAGCCAGGGGTCTAGCGGGGGGGCAGATACGCAGTATTTT
. | TRBJ1-5 | TRBV5-4 | . | CASSLDRDQPQHF | TGTGCCAGCAGCTTGGACAGGGATCAGCCCCAGCATTTT
TRBD1 | TRBJ1-4 | TRBV3-1/TRBV3-2 | . | CASSPSKDRLLGEKLFF | TGTGCCAGCAGCCCGTCGAAGGACAGGCTACTGGGGGAAAAACTGTTTTTT
. | TRBJ1-1 | TRBV29-1 | . | CSVVGSRDTEAFF | TGCAGCGTTGTAGGATCTCGGGACACTGAAGCTTTCTTT
. | TRBJ1-2 | TRBV4-3 | . | CASSQDYRGGSHGYTF | TGCGCCAGCAGCCAAGATTATCGGGGTGGATCTCATGGCTACACCTTC
TRBD2 | TRBJ2-7 | TRBV7-9 | . | CASSVAGTSAFYEQYF | TGTGCCAGCAGCGTAGCTGGGACTAGTGCCTTCTACGAGCAGTACTTC
TRBD1 | TRBJ2-1 | TRBV20-1 | . | CSASLEQGNNEQFF | TGCAGTGCTAGTCTAGAACAGGGGAACAATGAGCAGTTCTTC
TRBD1 | TRBJ1-2 | TRBV27 | . | CASSPRDQGAYGYTF | TGTGCCAGCAGTCCGCGAGACCAGGGGGCGTATGGCTACACCTTC
. | TRBJ2-7 | TRBV4-1 | . | CASSQQGPRDEQYF | TGCGCCAGCAGCCAACAGGGCCCTCGGGACGAGCAGTACTTC
. | TRBJ1-4 | TRBV29-1 | . | CSVFKGGAETNEKLFF | TGCAGCGTTTTCAAAGGAGGGGCGGAAACTAATGAAAAACTGTTTTTT
. | TRBJ2-7 | TRBV5-1 | few | CASSLIGGSYEQYF | TGCGCCAGCAGCTTGATAGGGGGCTCCTACGAGCAGTACTTC
. | TRBJ2-7 | TRBV5-1 | . | CASSLDPTSYEQYF | TGCGCCAGCAGCTTGGACCCTACCTCCTACGAGCAGTACTTC
. | TRBJ1-2 | TRBV5-6 | once | CASSFPRGGLLGYTF | TGTGCCAGCAGCTTCCCGAGGGGGGGCCTTTTGGGCTACACCTTC
TRBD1 | TRBJ1-2 | TRBV18 | . | CASSLGTANYGYTF | TGTGCCAGCTCACTCGGGACAGCAAACTATGGCTACACCTTC
TRBD1 | TRBJ2-2 | TRBV11-3 | . | CASSAGQGIGELFF | TGTGCCAGCAGCGCGGGACAGGGGATCGGGGAGCTGTTTTTT
. | TRBJ1-2 | TRBV20-1 | . | CSASLFQGNYGYTF | TGCAGTGCTAGTCTATTCCAGGGGAACTATGGCTACACCTTC
TRBD1 | TRBJ1-3 | TRBV9 | . | CASSAQGMSSGNTIYF | TGTGCCAGCAGCGCACAGGGGATGAGCTCTGGAAACACCATATATTTT
. | TRBJ1-6 | TRBV5-5 | . | CASSFSPREDSPLHF | TGTGCCAGCAGCTTTTCTCCCAGGGAAGATTCACCCCTCCACTTT
. | TRBJ1-2 | TRBV14 | . | CASSQVRSGNYGYTF | TGTGCCAGCAGCCAAGTTCGCTCAGGGAACTATGGCTACACCTTC
. | TRBJ2-5 | TRBV4-2 | once | CASSPNLGSRYSQETQYF | TGTGCCAGCAGCCCAAACTTGGGGAGTCGGTATTCTCAAGAGACCCAGTACTTC
TRBD1 | TRBJ1-1 | TRBV6-5 | . | CASSTRDSFTEAFF | TGTGCCAGCAGTACCCGGGACAGTTTTACTGAAGCTTTCTTT
. | TRBJ2-7 | TRBV4-1 | . | CASSQDLEQGNYEQYF | TGCGCCAGCAGCCAAGATCTAGAACAGGGCAACTACGAGCAGTACTTC
. | TRBJ1-2 | TRBV10-1 | once | CASSEPRTDSRGYTF | TGCGCCAGCAGTGAACCCCGGACGGACTCTAGGGGCTACACCTTC
. | TRBJ1-4 | TRBV10-3 | . | CAISENGRDEKLFF | TGTGCCATCAGTGAGAACGGTCGAGATGAAAAACTGTTTTTT
. | TRBJ1-6 | TRBV5-1 | . | CASSLWQASRNSPLHF | TGCGCCAGCAGCTTGTGGCAGGCGTCTCGGAATTCACCCCTCCACTTT
. | TRBJ2-3 | TRBV7-4 | . | CASSLEAGGDTQYF | TGTGCCAGCAGCTTAGAAGCAGGGGGGGATACGCAGTATTTT
. | TRBJ2-5 | TRBV9 | . | CASSSHLGGGEETQYF | TGTGCCAGCAGCTCCCACCTCGGAGGGGGGGAAGAGACCCAGTACTTC
TRBD2 | TRBJ2-3 | TRBV19 | once | CASNQRGGLTDTQYF | TGTGCCAGTAACCAGCGGGGGGGCCTCACAGATACGCAGTATTTT
TRBD1 | TRBJ1-6 | TRBV19 | few | CASSSRQGYSPLHF | TGTGCCAGTAGTTCAAGACAGGGGTATTCACCCCTCCACTTT
TRBD1 | TRBJ2-3 | TRBV5-6 | . | CASSFGTGADTQYF | TGTGCCAGCAGCTTCGGGACAGGGGCAGATACGCAGTATTTT
. | TRBJ1-2 | TRBV4-1 | . | CASSHALGGRDYGYTF | TGCGCCAGCAGCCACGCTTTGGGGGGGAGGGATTATGGCTACACCTTC
. | TRBJ1-2 | TRBV7-2 | . | CASSQGLGYGYTF | TGTGCCAGCAGTCAGGGTTTGGGCTATGGCTACACCTTC
. | TRBJ2-3 | TRBV19 | . | CASSGRTDTQYF | TGTGCCAGTAGTGGGCGCACAGATACGCAGTATTTT
. | TRBJ1-1 | TRBV5-6 | . | CASSSLGLNTEAFF | TGTGCCAGCAGCTCCCTCGGGTTGAACACTGAAGCTTTCTTT
. | TRBJ2-3 | TRBV18 | . | CASSTTGIGTDTQYF | TGTGCCAGCTCAACTACAGGGATTGGCACAGATACGCAGTATTTT
TRBD1 | TRBJ2-2 | TRBV2 | . | CASRGTANTGELFF | TGTGCCAGCAGAGGGACAGCGAACACCGGGGAGCTGTTTTTT
. | TRBJ1-2 | TRBV6-1 | . | CASSEPTRTGTSRYGYTF | TGTGCCAGCAGTGAACCCACTCGCACAGGGACTAGTCGCTATGGCTACACCTTC
. | TRBJ2-2 | TRBV20-1 | . | CSAPGFGELFF | TGCAGTGCCCCAGGGTTCGGGGAGCTGTTTTTT
TRBD1 | TRBJ1-2 | TRBV6-5 | once | CASSLGQGPYGYTF | TGTGCCAGCAGTTTGGGACAGGGGCCCTATGGCTACACCTTC
. | TRBJ2-3 | TRBV5-6 | . | CASSSDLTDIRDTQYF | TGTGCCAGCAGCTCTGACCTGACGGACATCAGGGATACGCAGTATTTT
. | TRBJ2-1 | TRBV19 | . | CASSIPSNEQFF | TGTGCCAGTAGTATTCCTAGTAATGAGCAGTTCTTC
TRBD1 | TRBJ1-3 | TRBV10-3 | . | CAISENRGKGNTIYF | TGTGCCATCAGTGAGAACAGGGGTAAAGGAAACACCATATATTTT
. | TRBJ1-6 | TRBV15 | . | CATSPRRAMTGNSPLHF | TGTGCCACCAGCCCACGTCGTGCTATGACGGGGAATTCACCCCTCCACTTT
TRBD1 | TRBJ1-1 | TRBV28 | . | CASSLGGRDRGYF | TGTGCCAGCAGTTTAGGGGGCCGGGACAGGGGTTACTTT
TRBD1 | TRBJ1-3 | TRBV5-1 | . | CASSEGDSFSGNTIYF | TGCGCCAGCAGCGAAGGGGACAGCTTCTCTGGAAACACCATATATTTT
TRBD2 | TRBJ2-5 | TRBV2 | . | CASRELGGGAETQYF | TGTGCCAGCAGAGAACTAGGCGGGGGGGCGGAGACCCAGTACTTC
. | TRBJ2-2 | TRBV5-1 | . | CASSVRDSGGELFF | TGCGCCAGCAGCGTGAGGGACTCCGGCGGGGAGCTGTTTTTT
. | TRBJ1-2 | TRBV27 | . | CASSLRGKEYGYTF | TGTGCCAGCAGTTTACGGGGGAAGGAATATGGCTACACCTTC